This TCR beta chain derives from a study of T cell responses to AZD1222 COVID-19 vaccine. Whole-study findings and limits: Two doses of AZD1222 preceded a rise in Spike-specific TCR breadth and depth. In a largely white British group with more females than males, clonal diversity was possibly underestimated. In the spike-specific TCR repertoire, nearly half reportedly target unmutated variant regions. Just a handful of people given AZD1222 tested seropositive at baseline.

For this clone: The antigen remains undetermined.

Profiled with immunoSEQ multiplex PCR; TCRdb holds only in-frame clones, not every one. This sample has more than 150,000 clones, with roughly 92% found just once. The CDR3 spans 15 residues. J was trimmed by 7 bases and V by 2 bases; bases with no gene match: 2. Germline V CDR1 and CDR2: SGHNT, YYREEE (reference sequence). The TCR sequence derives from an adult who received the AZD1222 COVID-19 vaccine. The chain recombines TRBV5-4 with TRBJ1-6, with TRBD1 identical over 11 bases. The material sequenced was peripheral blood, taken 28 days after the second AZD1222 dose. CDR3 sequence: CASSLRTGGNSPLHF. CDR3 coding DNA: TGTGCCAGCAGCTTACGGACAGGGGGCAATTCACCCCTCCACTTT. The entire variable domain, with the rest obtained from reference TRBV5-4 and TRBJ1-6, is as follows: ETGVTQSPTHLIKTRGQQVTLRCSSQSGHNTVSWYQQALGQGPQFIFQYYREEENGRGNFPPRFSGLQFPNYSSELNVNALELDDSALYLCASSLRTGGNSPLHFGNGTRLTVT.